This T cell receptor beta chain was captured in a study of blood T cell repertoires in COVID-19. Assay: immunoSEQ multiplex PCR; the TCRdb copy retains only in-frame clones and omits some. Counted here are about 140,000 clones, 88% occurring once; the ten biggest clones make up approximately 1.5%. This CDR3 region has 14 residues. The germline CDR1 and CDR2 sequences are SGHRS and YFSETQ. J gave up 4 bases and V 4 bases, and 4 bases lay outside the gene matches. The specimen was peripheral blood. The sequence was collected from a woman between 45 and 65 years old with acute or convalescent COVID-19. V and J are TRBV5-1 and TRBJ1-2; 10 bases agree with TRBD1. The CDR3 is CASSQDRGSYGYTF. CDR3 bases: TGCGCCAGCAGCCAGGACAGGGGGAGCTATGGCTACACCTTC.